These T cell receptor beta chains were read from a single sample in a study of cytomegalovirus exposure and HLA in healthy donors. The data were produced by immunoSEQ multiplex PCR, yet TCRdb's version contains in-frame clones alone and is incomplete. The table shows approximately 210,000 clones, with about three quarters occurring only once. The source material was PBMCs. The source is a woman in her forties in good health and CMV-seronegative. Both conserved end residues are part of each CDR3. Each record gives: V gene, clone size, D gene, J gene, CDR3 DNA, CDR3 protein. The D gene is left open where the match is weak. Size is omitted from some rows. Given values are once, few, many or a class for expanded clones.

>TRBV18|-|TRBD1|TRBJ2-1
TGTGCCAGCTCACCACCTACCGGGACAGGGGGCGGCTACAATGAGCAGTTCTTC
CASSPPTGTGGGYNEQFF
>TRBV5-8|-|TRBD1|TRBJ1-4
TGTGCCAGCAGCTTGAACAGGGGGCCCGAAAAACTGTTTTTT
CASSLNRGPEKLFF
>TRBV27|-|TRBD1|TRBJ2-7
TGTGCCAGCAAATCCGGGACAGGGGGAACCTACGAGCAGTACTTC
CASKSGTGGTYEQYF
>TRBV29-1|once|-|TRBJ2-1
TGCAGCCTTAGAGACAGAGCCAATGAGCAGTTCTTC
CSLRDRANEQFF
>TRBV11-3|-|TRBD2|TRBJ2-3
TGTGCCAGCAGCCTAACCGGGACTAGCGGGAAGACGCAGTATTTT
CASSLTGTSGKTQYF
>TRBV6-1|-|-|TRBJ1-1
TGTGCCAGCAGTGGCAGGGAGGACACTGAAGCTTTCTTT
CASSGREDTEAFF
>TRBV11-3|-|-|TRBJ2-1
TGTGCCAGCAGCTCCCCCAGCTCCTACAATGAGCAGTTCTTC
CASSSPSSYNEQFF
>TRBV11-3|few|-|TRBJ2-3
TGTGCCAGCAGCTTAGTATCTGCGGGGGATACGCAGTATTTT
CASSLVSAGDTQYF
>TRBV27|-|-|TRBJ1-1
TGTGCCAGCAGTTTGGGTCGCTCCCTAGACGCTGAAGCTTTCTTT
CASSLGRSLDAEAFF
>TRBV10-3|-|TRBD1|TRBJ1-5
TGTGCCATCAGAGGGGACAGGGGGCATCAGCCCCAGCATTTT
CAIRGDRGHQPQHF
>TRBV5-3|-|-|TRBJ1-3
TGTGCCAGAAGCGTCGCAGGGTCTGGAAACACCATATATTTT
CARSVAGSGNTIYF
>TRBV15|-|-|TRBJ2-2
TGTGCCACCAGCAGAGATCCTTCAGCGAACACCGGGGAGCTGTTTTTT
CATSRDPSANTGELFF
>TRBV6-5|-|-|TRBJ1-1
TGTGCCAGCAGTTACCGAGCGGGGGAGGACACTGAAGCTTTCTTT
CASSYRAGEDTEAFF
>TRBV19|-|TRBD2|TRBJ2-2
TGTGCCAGTAGATTCGGACTAGCGGGAGACACCGGGGAGCTGTTTTTT
CASRFGLAGDTGELFF
>TRBV7-2|-|-|TRBJ1-1
TGTGCCAGCAGCTTATCCTCGTTGAACACTGAAGCTTTCTTT
CASSLSSLNTEAFF
>TRBV11-1|-|TRBD1|TRBJ1-1
TGTGCCAGCAGCCCGCTCAGGGGGCAGAACACTGAAGCTTTCTTT
CASSPLRGQNTEAFF
>TRBV19|few|TRBD2|TRBJ2-5
TGTGCCAGTAGTACCTTCCCGGGAGGCCAAGAGACCCAGTACTTC
CASSTFPGGQETQYF
>TRBV11-3|-|-|TRBJ1-3
TGTGCCAGCAGCTTAGAGGGAGGCTCTCCTGGAAACACCATATATTTT
CASSLEGGSPGNTIYF
>TRBV13|-|TRBD2|TRBJ2-3
TGTGCCAGTAGCGGCACTAGCGCCAGCACAGATACGCAGTATTTT
CASSGTSASTDTQYF
>TRBV7-8|-|TRBD1|TRBJ1-2
TGTGCCAGCAGCTTAGCGGGGCCGGGACAGACCTATGGCTACACCTTC
CASSLAGPGQTYGYTF
>TRBV4-2|-|TRBD2|TRBJ2-1
TGTGCCAGCAGCCAAAGCGGGGAGGTCAATGAGCAGTTCTTC
CASSQSGEVNEQFF
>TRBV7-9|-|TRBD1|TRBJ1-1
TGTGCCAGCAGCTTTGACAGGGTAACTGAAGCTTTCTTT
CASSFDRVTEAFF
>TRBV7-3|-|-|TRBJ2-2
TGTGCCAGCAGCTCACCGACTGTCGGCGGGGAGCTGTTTTTT
CASSSPTVGGELFF
>TRBV30|-|-|TRBJ1-5
TGTGCCTGGAGTGTCCTCGGCCCGGGGAATCAGCCCCAGCATTTT
CAWSVLGPGNQPQHF
>TRBV4-3|-|-|TRBJ1-5
TGCGCCAGCAGCCAAGATCTGGGAGGGGGGGAGTACGATCAGCCCCAGCATTTT
CASSQDLGGGEYDQPQHF
>TRBV11-3|-|-|TRBJ2-1
TGTGCCAGCAGCTCCCCAAGCGTTAATGAGCAGTTCTTC
CASSSPSVNEQFF
>TRBV14|-|-|TRBJ1-1
TGTGCCAGCAGCCAAGAGATATCCCCCTATACGGGAAGGGCTTTCTTT
CASSQEISPYTGRAFF
>TRBV11-3|-|TRBD1|TRBJ1-1
TGTGCCAGCAGCCTGGACAGGGGCGGAACTGAAGCTTTCTTT
CASSLDRGGTEAFF
>TRBV9|-|-|TRBJ2-5
TGTGCCAGCAGCGTAGGCGGCAGGCGGGGCGAGACCCAGTACTTC
CASSVGGRRGETQYF
>TRBV27|-|TRBD1|TRBJ1-1
TGTGCCAGCAGTCAGGGGCTACCAGGGGGGAACACTGAAGCTTTCTTT
CASSQGLPGGNTEAFF
>TRBV9|-|-|TRBJ1-5
TGTGCCAGCAGCGTCTCGGTGGGCCAGCCCCAGCATTTT
CASSVSVGQPQHF
>TRBV4-3|-|-|TRBJ2-3
TGCGCCAGCAGCCGCCGGTGGACATTCACAGATACGCAGTATTTT
CASSRRWTFTDTQYF
>TRBV7-2|-|TRBD2|TRBJ2-3
TGTGCCAGCAGCTTAGGAGGACTAGCCCCAGATACGCAGTATTTT
CASSLGGLAPDTQYF
>TRBV12-5|-|TRBD2|TRBJ2-2
TGTGCTAGTGGTAGCGGGATGAACACCGGGGAGCTGTTTTTT
CASGSGMNTGELFF
>TRBV2|-|TRBD2|TRBJ2-2
TGTGCCAGCAGTGGACTAGCGGTCGAGGTCGGGGGGGAGCTGTTTTTT
CASSGLAVEVGGELFF
>TRBV19|once|TRBD1|TRBJ1-5
TGTGCCAGTAGTATAGGACAGGGATCAAGGCCCCAGCATTTT
CASSIGQGSRPQHF
>TRBV7-3|-|TRBD1|TRBJ2-3
TGTGCCAGCAGCTTAACAGGGGGCATTGCAGATACGCAGTATTTT
CASSLTGGIADTQYF
>TRBV2|-|-|TRBJ1-1
TGTGCCAGCAGTGAGGCCAGAATCACTGAAGCTTTCTTT
CASSEARITEAFF
>TRBV5-1|-|-|TRBJ1-1
TGCGCCAGCAGCTTGGGAGGTAGGCCTGAAGCTTTCTTT
CASSLGGRPEAFF
>TRBV4-3|few|-|TRBJ1-1
TGCGCCAGCAGCCATAACCCCCAGGGTAACACTGAAGCTTTCTTT
CASSHNPQGNTEAFF
>TRBV21-1|-|-|TRBJ1-1
TGTGCCAGCAGCAAAGCGCATGACAGGGGGCAGGTGGACACTGAAGCTTTCTTT
CASSKAHDRGQVDTEAFF
>TRBV7-9|-|TRBD2|TRBJ2-7
TGTGCCAGCAGTTCGCTAGCGGGAGTCTACGAGCAGTACTTC
CASSSLAGVYEQYF
>TRBV7-2|-|-|TRBJ2-3
TGTGCCAGCAGCTTAGCTGGGGGCGCGAAAGATACGCAGTATTTT
CASSLAGGAKDTQYF
>TRBV30|-|TRBD2|TRBJ2-7
TGTGCCTGGAGTGTACCTAAGGCTAGCGGGAATTACGAGCAGTACTTC
CAWSVPKASGNYEQYF
>TRBV7-3|-|-|TRBJ2-5
TGTGCCAGCAGCCCTCAAGAGACCCAGTACTTC
CASSPQETQYF
>TRBV7-6|-|TRBD2|TRBJ2-5
TGTGCCAGCAGCTTGGGACTAGCGGGAGCGGCAGAGACCCAGTACTTC
CASSLGLAGAAETQYF
>TRBV2|-|TRBD2|TRBJ2-3
TGTGCCAGCAGTGAAGCGAGGGCTAGCGGGGGGGTGGCGCAGTATTTT
CASSEARASGGVAQYF
>TRBV5-6|-|TRBD2|TRBJ2-1
TGTGCCAGCAGCGCAACTAGCGGGAGGTTCCACAATGAGCAGTTCTTC
CASSATSGRFHNEQFF
>TRBV18|-|-|TRBJ2-3
TGTGCCAGCTCACCGGTGAGAGGTCCAGATACGCAGTATTTT
CASSPVRGPDTQYF
>TRBV4-1|-|TRBD2|TRBJ2-2
TGCGCCAGCAGACATAGCGGGGCCCTAACCGGGGAGCTGTTTTTT
CASRHSGALTGELFF
>TRBV28|-|-|TRBJ1-1
TGTGCCAGCACCTCAGGGGACACTGAAGCTTTCTTT
CASTSGDTEAFF
>TRBV19|few|-|TRBJ1-2
TGTGCCAGTAGTATAGAAACGACAGGTCCGTATGGCTACACCTTC
CASSIETTGPYGYTF
>TRBV4-3|-|TRBD1|TRBJ1-2
TGCGCCAGCAGCCGAGACCGGACAGGCCCTCGATTTTGGGGCTACACCTTC
CASSRDRTGPRFWGYTF
>TRBV29-1|-|TRBD1|TRBJ1-2
TGCAGCGTTGTGGGACAGGGGGTCGGCTACACCTTC
CSVVGQGVGYTF